Described below is a single T cell receptor (beta chain) sequence and its context. Antigen: not known. For the second PCR, which ran for roughly 6 to 12 cycles, a sample-barcoded 5' primer and a J-beta primer mix were used. Each CDR3 protein is one row after TCRdb ran MiXCR on the 5' RACE reads. This table holds approximately 800,000 distinct CDR3 sequences, about a quarter found once. This CDR3 has 15 amino acids. Germline V gene sequence: CDR1 MGHRA, CDR2 YSYEKL. This sample stems from a study of blood T cells in healthy people across ages. General study findings and limits: Naive T cell percentage showed a strong correlation with TCR beta diversity.

Total RNA was extracted at no less than 5.5 micrograms per sample. This sample was shared with a second study, whose subject was T cells of mothers and their children. That report notes: The whole RNA yield was converted to cDNA, approximately 1.6 ug per 15 ul.

Material for sequencing was blood. The genes are TRBV4-1 and TRBJ2-5; 8 bases map to TRBD2. The better agreement between TRBJ2-1 and the DNA end casts doubt on the J call. The TCR sequence derives from a boy aged 5-17 years in good health. The CDR3 DNA follows: TGCGCCAGCAGCCAAAATCTAGCGGGCCCCAATGAGCAGTTCTTC. Residues: CASSQNLAGPNEQFF.